Below, 29 T cell receptor beta chains from the same sample are listed, as sequenced in a study of PD-L1 blockade in urothelial cancer. Generated by immunoSEQ multiplex PCR, the TCRdb table keeps only in-frame clones and is missing some. The table records tens of thousands of clones, about 85% of them present only once. This sample's time point: peripheral blood 6 weeks after treatment start. Sequencing used PBMCs, obtained around atezolizumab (anti-PD-L1) treatment. The receptors originated from a man in his 70s with urothelial cancer.

V and J are TRBV30 and TRBJ1-1; TRBD1 is a possible D gene (5 bases). Trimming removed 4 bases at V and 0 bases at J, with 12 bases between. From germline, CDR1 is GTSNPN and CDR2 SVGIG (reference sequence). This CDR3 comprises 14 residues. CDR3 nucleotide sequence: TGTGCCTGGACTCTAGACAGACTGAACACTGAAGCTTTCTTT. Its protein product is CAWTLDRLNTEAFF.

The gene calls are TRBV2 and TRBJ2-5; weak D call: TRBD2 (7 bases). V was shortened by 1 base and J by 3 bases, with 12 bases between the two germline ends. The CDR3 is made up of 15 amino acids. The germline V gene encodes CDR1 SNHLY and CDR2 FYNNEI. The CDR3 DNA follows: TGTGCCAGCAGTGAAGAACAGGGAGGGGAAGAGACCCAGTACTTC. It codes for CASSEEQGGEETQYF.

On this clone: Relative to the germline gene, one junction end is altered; a read error may explain this. CDR3 region: CASSLRPSGSSIDEQFF. In DNA form, the CDR3 reads TGTGCTAGCAGCTTAAGGCCTAGCGGGAGTAGTATTGATGAGCAGTTCTTC. The chain employs TRBV7-7 and TRBJ2-1; 10 bases fit TRBD2. Germline CDR1 is SSHAT and CDR2 is FNYEAQ (reference sequence). The CDR3 runs to 17 residues.

V usage is TRBV7-6 and J usage is TRBJ2-3; D might be TRBD2 (5 bases). Germline CDR1 is SGHVS and CDR2 is FNYEAQ. V was trimmed by 1 base and J by 3 bases, leaving 8 bases between them. CDR3 size: 14 residues. CDR3 sequence: CASSLEGSTDTQYF. CDR3 nucleotides: TGTGCCAGCAGCTTAGAAGGGAGTACAGATACGCAGTATTTT.

The chain employs TRBV5-4 and TRBJ2-7; the match to TRBD2 covers 7 bases. CDR3 length: 14 residues. Trimming took 3 bases from V and 7 from J; bases not matched to a gene: 10. Germline values: CDR1 SGHNT, CDR2 YYREEE (reference sequence). The CDR3 loop is CASSSRGEVGEQYF. Written as DNA, the CDR3 is TGTGCCAGCAGCTCCCGGGGGGAGGTGGGGGAGCAGTACTTC.

The chain recombines TRBV19 with TRBJ2-1; no clear D gene. The germline CDR1 and CDR2 sequences are LNHDA and SQIVND (reference sequence). V was shortened by 1 base and J by 5 bases, with 6 bases between the two germline ends. The CDR3 sequence is 13 residues long. The CDR3 loop is CASSIVHNNEQFF. The CDR3 DNA reads TGTGCCAGTAGTATAGTCCACAACAATGAGCAGTTCTTC.

V usage is TRBV5-5 and J usage is TRBJ1-4, with D uncertain. The length of the CDR3 is 11 residues. Germline CDR1 is SGHKS and CDR2 is YYEKEE (reference sequence). Trimming stripped 4 bases from V and 5 bases from J, with 3 bases between. DNA for the CDR3: TGTGCCAGCAGCCTGAATGAAAAACTGTTTTTT. Translating gives CASSLNEKLFF.

This clone was detected a few times. V is TRBV27 and J is TRBJ2-7, with 7 nucleotides matching TRBD2. J gave up 2 bases and V 3 bases, and 4 bases lay outside the gene matches. CDR3 size: 14 residues. CDR1 is MNHEY and CDR2 is SMNVEV in the germline V gene (reference sequence). For the CDR3, the DNA is TGTGCCAGCAGTTTTTTGGGAGGGACCTACGAGCAGTACTTC. It is translated as CASSFLGGTYEQYF.

This clone was recorded only once. The chain joins TRBV4-1 to TRBJ2-5, with 8 bases matching TRBD2. This CDR3 has 15 residues. Unmatched junction bases numbered 6, after V lost 1 base and J lost 5 bases. The V gene's germline CDR1 is MGHRA and CDR2 YSYEKL. The CDR3 spells CASSQGSGSRETQYF. Written as DNA, the CDR3 is TGCGCCAGCAGCCAAGGGAGCGGGAGTAGGGAGACCCAGTACTTC.

The genes are TRBV10-3 and TRBJ2-2, with D unresolved. The length of the CDR3 is 14 residues. Deletions cut 7 bases from V and 6 bases from J, with 15 bases between. Germline V CDR1 and CDR2: ENHRY, SYGVKD. In DNA form, the CDR3 reads TGTGCCATCAAGTTAGACCCTGGGCCCGGGGAGCTGTTTTTT. Residues: CAIKLDPGPGELFF.

The genes are TRBV2 and TRBJ2-3; TRBD2 might be the D (5 bases). Germline values: CDR1 SNHLY, CDR2 FYNNEI. This CDR3 contains 12 residues. V was clipped by 4 bases and J by 14 bases, with 16 bases between them. This chain's CDR3 is CASSVDSARGYF. DNA for the CDR3: TGTGCCAGCAGTGTGGACTCCGCTCGGGGGTATTTT.

V usage is TRBV5-1 and J usage is TRBJ2-3; 7 bases are a match to TRBD1. The junction had 3 bases not matched to a gene; V was cut back by 0 bases and J by 5 bases. Germline V gene lookup returns CDR1 SGHRS and CDR2 YFSETQ. This CDR3 has 14 residues. In DNA form, the CDR3 reads TGCGCCAGCAGCTTGGGACAGGGTGGAGATACGCAGTATTTT. The encoded protein is CASSLGQGGDTQYF.

This clone was counted only a few times. The rearrangement joins TRBV5-1 to TRBJ1-2; the D gene is possibly TRBD1 (5 bases). Per germline, CDR1 SGHRS and CDR2 YFSETQ. The CDR3 runs 15 residues. V lost 0 bases and J lost 3, with 12 bases in between. The CDR3 sequence: CASSLDITGDYGYTF. Written as DNA, the CDR3 is TGCGCCAGCAGCTTGGATATAACAGGAGACTATGGCTACACCTTC.

The genes are TRBV30 and TRBJ1-2; 7 nucleotides align to TRBD1. V trimming: 1 base; J trimming: 7 bases; junction bases outside the gene matches: 6. The CDR3 consists of 13 residues. The V gene's germline CDR1 is GTSNPN and CDR2 SVGIG (reference sequence). For the CDR3, the DNA is TGTGCCTGGAGTGCGACAGGGCTGGGTGGCTACACCTTC. It codes for CAWSATGLGGYTF.

This clone appeared a few times. The gene calls are TRBV28 and TRBJ1-5; D unclear. The V and J ends lost 6 bases and 4 bases respectively, with 13 bases between them. The CDR3 sequence is 14 residues long. Germline loops: CDR1 MDHEN, CDR2 SYDVKM. The CDR3 reads CASSLREPNQPQHF. The CDR3 nucleotides are TGTGCCAGCAGCCTAAGGGAGCCTAATCAGCCCCAGCATTTT.

This chain joins TRBV6-1 and TRBJ2-2; D uncertain. V gave up 5 bases and J gave up 6 bases, with 13 bases separating them. The CDR3 sequence is 14 residues long. Germline values: CDR1 MNHNS, CDR2 SASEGT. CDR3 in DNA: TGTGCCAGCAGTCGGCAGCGACGGGCCGGGGAGCTGTTTTTT. It specifies CASSRQRRAGELFF.

On this clone: The junction and the germline gene differ at one end; a read error may be behind it. The genes are TRBV7-7 and TRBJ1-3; D perhaps matches TRBD1 (5 bases). The CDR3 extends over 16 amino acids. Germline CDR1 reads SSHAT; CDR2 reads FNYEAQ (reference sequence). The CDR3 region is CASSLGLPGTGNTIYF. CDR3 coding DNA: TGTGCTAGCAGCTTAGGGCTTCCAGGGACTGGAAACACCATATATTTT.

This clone was recorded a few times. The chain uses TRBV10-2 and TRBJ2-7, with 9 bases fitting TRBD2. The V gene end was trimmed by 6 bases and the J gene end by 0 bases; junction bases not matched to a gene: 3. Germline lookup yields CDR1 WSHSY and CDR2 SAAADI. The CDR3 loop spans 14 amino acids. The CDR3, as DNA: TGCGCCAGCAGAGCGGGACTAGCCTCCTACGAGCAGTACTTC. Translated: CASRAGLASYEQYF.

The V gene is TRBV7-9, the J gene TRBJ2-7; 12 bases agree with TRBD1. The CDR3 extends over 15 amino acids. Per the germline V gene, CDR1 is SEHNR and CDR2 is FQNEAQ (reference sequence). The V and J ends lost 5 bases and 2 bases, in that order; junction bases with no gene match: 4. CDR3 nucleotides: TGTGCCAGCAGCCCCCGGGACAGGGGGCCCTACGAGCAGTACTTC. It encodes CASSPRDRGPYEQYF.

This clone showed up just a few times. The chain carries TRBV4-2 and TRBJ1-2; D not resolved. This CDR3 has 14 amino acids. CDR1 is LGHNA and CDR2 is YNFKEQ in the germline V gene. V lost 1 base to trimming and J lost 7 bases, with 13 bases between them. The DNA of the CDR3 is TGTGCCAGCAGCCAAGCCCCAGGCGGGCCTGGCTACACCTTC. This sequence encodes CASSQAPGGPGYTF.

V is TRBV4-1 and J is TRBJ2-3, with unresolved D. V was pared by 4 bases and J by 1 base, with 6 bases between. The CDR3 totals 13 residues. Per the germline V gene, CDR1 is MGHRA and CDR2 is YSYEKL. The CDR3 spells CASSPPGTDTQYF. The CDR3 DNA follows: TGCGCCAGCAGCCCACCGGGCACAGATACGCAGTATTTT.

By sample fraction, this clone is medium-sized. The rearrangement uses TRBV19 and TRBJ1-2; maybe TRBD1 (5 bases). The CDR3 totals 16 residues. Trimming shortened V by 5 bases and J by 3 bases, and 19 bases separated the two germline ends. Germline lookup yields CDR1 LNHDA and CDR2 SQIVND (reference sequence). As DNA, the CDR3 is TGTGCCAGTAGTCCAACAGGTTCAGGAGGGGACTATGGCTACACCTTC. Amino acid sequence: CASSPTGSGGDYGYTF. Using reference TRBV19 and TRBJ1-2 for the parts outside the CDR3, the full variable domain is DGGITQSPKYLFRKEGQNVTLSCEQNLNHDAMYWYRQDPGQGLRLIYYSQIVNDFQKGDIAEGYSVSREKKESFPLTVTSAQKNPTAFYLCASSPTGSGGDYGYTFGSGTRLTVV.

The genes are TRBV9 and TRBJ2-5; 7 bases are shared with TRBD1. Germline CDR1 SGDLS, CDR2 YYNGEE. V shed 0 bases and J 5 bases; nucleotides not matched to a gene: 7. CDR3 size: 15 residues. CDR3 region: CASSVEAGQDETQYF. CDR3 in DNA: TGTGCCAGCAGCGTAGAAGCAGGACAGGACGAGACCCAGTACTTC.

The chain uses TRBV19 and TRBJ2-1; 9 nucleotides match TRBD1. The CDR3 extends over 14 amino acids. V shed 4 bases and J 7 bases; nucleotides not matched to a gene: 5. CDR1 is LNHDA, CDR2 SQIVND, per germline (reference sequence). Here the CDR3 DNA reads TGTGCCAGTAGTAAAGGGACAGGGACGAATGAGCAGTTCTTC. Protein: CASSKGTGTNEQFF.

The rearrangement links TRBV4-1 to TRBJ2-7; D not resolved. Per germline, CDR1 MGHRA and CDR2 YSYEKL. V gave up 0 bases and J gave up 3 bases, with 9 bases separating them. This CDR3 comprises 14 residues. The CDR3 region has the DNA TGCGCCAGCAGCCAAGAGTCCACTAACTACGAGCAGTACTTC. Amino acid sequence: CASSQESTNYEQYF.

This sequence joins TRBV10-3 and TRBJ2-3, with 7 bases identical to TRBD1. Germline V gene sequence: CDR1 ENHRY, CDR2 SYGVKD. V lost 8 bases, J lost 7 bases, and 15 bases stayed unmatched. The CDR3 loop spans 15 amino acids. CDR3 protein: CAIDQTGSQANTQYF. DNA for the CDR3: TGTGCCATCGACCAGACAGGGAGTCAAGCAAATACGCAGTATTTT.

The CDR3 loop reads CASSSIRVQETQYF. CDR3 bases: TGTGCCAGCAGTTCGATCAGGGTCCAAGAGACCCAGTACTTC. The V and J genes are TRBV6-5 and TRBJ2-5, with D possibly matching TRBD1 (5 bases). Trimming removed 4 bases at V and 1 base at J, with 10 bases between. Per germline, CDR1 MNHEY and CDR2 SVGAGI. This CDR3 contains 14 residues.

This clone has only one observation. This rearrangement joins TRBV11-3 to TRBJ2-3; TRBD2 matches 9 bases. Unmatched junction bases numbered 6, after V lost 3 bases and J lost 5 bases. Germline V gene sequence: CDR1 SGHNT, CDR2 YENEEA. This CDR3 has 15 residues. The CDR3, as DNA: TGTGCCAGCAGCTTGTCGGGACTAGCAGAAGATACGCAGTATTTT. It encodes CASSLSGLAEDTQYF.

The rearrangement links TRBV27 to TRBJ2-1; D possibly corresponds to TRBD2 (5 bases). V shed 6 bases and J shed 4 bases, with 10 bases lying between them. Germline V lookup: CDR1 MNHEY, CDR2 SMNVEV (reference sequence). The CDR3 totals 13 residues. DNA of the CDR3: TGTGCCAGCAGCAGCGGTAAATACAATGAGCAGTTCTTC. Translating gives CASSSGKYNEQFF.